The source of this T cell receptor (beta chain) is a study of response to subunit inactivated influenza vaccine. CDR3 length equals 16 residues. Trimming left V 0 bases short and J 0 bases short, with 13 bases between. Germline-derived CDR1 and CDR2 are DFQATT and SNEGSKA (reference sequence). TCRdb reprocessed the RT-PCR reads with MiXCR, giving one entry per CDR3 protein. The data hold hundreds of thousands of distinct CDR3 sequences, with about 15% observed a single time. This specimen was CD4+ T cells sorted from PBMCs, taken approximately 25 months after vaccination. V and J are TRBV20-1 and TRBJ2-3; perhaps TRBD2 as D (5 bases). The origin of this receptor is a man between 50 and 70 years old who received an inactivated influenza vaccine. In DNA, the CDR3 is TGCAGTGCTAGAGATCCCAGCAGAGGGAGCACAGATACGCAGTATTTT. It is translated as CSARDPSRGSTDTQYF.